The rows below give T cell receptor beta chains drawn from one sample of a study of blood T cells in healthy people across ages. A single record per CDR3 protein comes from TCRdb applying MiXCR to the 5' RACE reads. The sample has 1.5 million to 2 million distinct CDR3 sequences, roughly 27% seen once. Sequencing input: blood. These receptors were obtained from a young woman in good health. CDR3s include the opening cysteine and the closing phenylalanine or tryptophan. D genes are given only for firm matches. Only some rows state a clone size, as once, few, many or a class for expanded clones.

>TRBD1|.|TRBV20-1|TRBJ1-3
CSAEGTDSGNTIYF
TGCAGTGCTGAAGGGACAGACTCTGGAAACACCATATATTTT
>.|few|TRBV27|TRBJ2-5
CASSSWGHPPEAQYF
TGTGCCAGCAGTTCCTGGGGGCACCCCCCCGAGGCCCAGTACTTC
>TRBD1|many|TRBV20-1|TRBJ2-7
CSAAGQGVEQYF
TGCAGTGCGGCGGGACAGGGCGTCGAGCAGTACTTC
>.|few|TRBV29-1|TRBJ1-2
CSAAGEPGGYTF
TGCAGCGCCGCAGGGGAACCCGGCGGCTACACCTTC
>TRBD2|few|TRBV29-1|TRBJ2-1
CSVEDLAGCRNEQFF
TGCAGCGTTGAAGATCTAGCGGGATGCCGGAATGAGCAGTTCTTC
>.|.|TRBV30|TRBJ2-6
CAWRLGGANVLTF
TGTGCCTGGAGGTTGGGGGGGGCCAACGTCCTGACTTTC
>.|few|TRBV18|TRBJ1-2
CASSPRGAEGYTF
TGTGCCAGCTCACCACGGGGGGCGGAGGGCTACACCTTC
>TRBD1|.|TRBV6-6|TRBJ1-1
CASSSATGVAFF
TGTGCCAGCAGTTCGGCTACAGGGGTAGCTTTCTTT
>TRBD2|many|TRBV4-1|TRBJ2-3
CASSQGGGDTQYF
TGCGCCAGCAGCCAAGGCGGGGGAGATACGCAGTATTTT
>.|.|TRBV28|TRBJ2-7
CASSWTRYQEQYF
TGTGCCAGCAGTTGGACCCGGTATCAAGAGCAGTACTTC
>.|.|TRBV20-1|TRBJ1-1
CSARGWGRDTEAFF
TGCAGTGCTAGAGGGTGGGGACGGGACACTGAAGCTTTCTTT
>.|few|TRBV20-1|TRBJ2-1
CSARSPTGNEQFF
TGCAGTGCTAGGTCCCCTACGGGAAATGAGCAGTTCTTC
>TRBD2|many|TRBV18|TRBJ2-7
CASSYERTRSSHEQYF
TGTGCCAGCTCGTATGAGAGGACTAGAAGTAGCCACGAGCAGTACTTC
>TRBD2|few|TRBV2|TRBJ2-7
CASSETSGRAAEQYF
TGTGCCAGCAGTGAAACTAGCGGGAGGGCCGCCGAGCAGTACTTC
>.|few|TRBV20-1|TRBJ2-5
CSARDRGSRVSQYF
TGCAGTGCTAGAGATCGGGGCTCCCGAGTGTCCCAGTACTTC
>.|few|TRBV4-1|TRBJ1-2
CASSQDQTYGYTF
TGCGCCAGCAGCCAAGATCAAACCTATGGCTACACCTTC
>.|.|TRBV7-2|TRBJ2-7
CASSLWDTSYEQYF
TGTGCCAGTAGTCTATGGGACACCTCCTACGAGCAGTACTTC
>TRBD1|.|TRBV29-1|TRBJ1-1
CSVQDRDHRTEAFF
TGCAGCGTCCAAGACAGGGACCACCGCACTGAAGCTTTCTTT
>TRBD2|.|TRBV7-9|TRBJ2-3
CASSSGTRADTQYF
TGTGCCAGCAGCTCCGGGACTAGGGCAGATACGCAGTATTTT
>TRBD1|.|TRBV12-3/TRBV12-4|TRBJ1-2
CAGSFRGQGIHGYTF
TGTGCCGGCAGTTTTCGGGGACAGGGAATCCATGGCTACACCTTC
>.|.|TRBV6-5|TRBJ1-2
CASSSSRTVGNGYTF
TGTGCCAGCAGTTCTTCAAGGACAGTCGGGAATGGCTACACCTTC
>.|few|TRBV20-1|TRBJ2-5
CSAIEGGAGETQYF
TGCAGTGCTATAGAGGGGGGGGCGGGAGAGACCCAGTACTTC
>.|.|TRBV20-1|TRBJ2-1
CSANPYNEQFF
TGCAGTGCCAACCCCTACAATGAGCAGTTCTTC
>TRBD2|many|TRBV10-3|TRBJ2-7
CAISESTSGYYEQYF
TGTGCCATCAGTGAGTCGACTAGCGGATACTACGAGCAGTACTTC
>.|few|TRBV2|TRBJ1-2
CASNLGDSGYTF
TGTGCCAGCAACCTTGGGGATTCTGGCTACACCTTC
>.|.|TRBV25-1|TRBJ2-1
CASSGGGSGSYNEQFF
TGTGCCAGCAGTGGTGGAGGGTCCGGCTCCTACAATGAGCAGTTCTTC
>.|.|TRBV29-1|TRBJ1-2
CSVEGQAGYGYTF
TGCAGCGTTGAAGGACAGGCGGGCTATGGCTACACCTTC
>.|few|TRBV4-1|TRBJ1-1
CASCQGSEAFF
TGCGCCAGCTGCCAAGGTAGTGAAGCTTTCTTT
>.|.|TRBV5-1|TRBJ2-5
CASSIGTVQETQYF
TGCGCCAGCAGCATCGGGACGGTCCAAGAGACCCAGTACTTC
>TRBD2|.|TRBV12-3/TRBV12-4|TRBJ2-1
CASSFFLAGGLRNEQFF
TGTGCCAGCAGTTTTTTTTTAGCGGGAGGGCTTCGCAATGAGCAGTTCTTC
>.|few|TRBV20-1|TRBJ2-1
CSPSGNEQFF
TGCAGTCCGTCCGGGAATGAGCAGTTCTTC
>TRBD1|.|TRBV6-6|TRBJ1-2
CASSYLGQGGGYTF
TGTGCCAGCAGTTACTTAGGACAGGGGGGAGGCTACACCTTC
>.|few|TRBV29-1|TRBJ1-2
CSVPNTYYGYTF
TGCAGCGTTCCAAACACCTACTATGGCTACACCTTC
>TRBD1|once|TRBV20-1|TRBJ2-7
CSAPRLQGSAHEQYF
TGCAGTGCCCCCAGGTTACAGGGGAGCGCCCACGAGCAGTACTTC
>TRBD1|.|TRBV7-9|TRBJ2-3
CAGGDRAMDTQYF
TGTGCCGGAGGGGACAGGGCCATGGATACGCAGTATTTT
>.|few|TRBV20-1|TRBJ1-2
CSAVDRPYGYTF
TGCAGTGCTGTGGACAGACCCTATGGCTACACCTTC
>TRBD1|.|TRBV7-8|TRBJ1-2
CASSSATGGVDGYTF
TGTGCCAGCAGCTCTGCTACAGGGGGAGTTGACGGCTACACCTTC
>TRBD2|.|TRBV5-1|TRBJ2-3
CASSLGLAGIAGTDTQYF
TGCGCCAGCAGCTTAGGACTAGCGGGAATTGCGGGCACAGATACGCAGTATTTT
>.|many|TRBV20-1|TRBJ2-7
CSARGPLASEQYF
TGCAGTGCTAGAGGCCCTCTGGCTTCCGAGCAGTACTTC
>TRBD2|many|TRBV15|TRBJ2-7
CATSPGLAGAYEQYF
TGTGCCACCAGCCCAGGGCTAGCGGGTGCCTACGAGCAGTACTTC
>.|few|TRBV4-2|TRBJ2-3
CASSQEEGGADTQYF
TGTGCCAGCAGCCAAGAGGAGGGTGGCGCAGATACGCAGTATTTT
>.|many|TRBV5-1|TRBJ2-5
CASSLVTEETQYF
TGCGCCAGCAGCTTGGTGACAGAGGAGACCCAGTACTTC
>.|.|TRBV6-5|TRBJ2-1
CASKAELGEQFF
TGTGCCAGCAAGGCCGAACTCGGTGAGCAGTTCTTC
>TRBD2|many|TRBV3-1|TRBJ2-7
CASSQATGGREQYF
TGTGCCAGCAGCCAAGCCACGGGAGGTCGGGAGCAGTACTTC
>.|many|TRBV29-1|TRBJ2-1
CSVEVRDYEQFF
TGCAGCGTTGAAGTCAGAGATTATGAGCAGTTCTTC
>.|few|TRBV10-3|TRBJ1-2
CAIRESPIDYGYTF
TGTGCCATCCGTGAGTCCCCGATAGACTATGGCTACACCTTC
>.|few|TRBV12-3/TRBV12-4|TRBJ2-7
CASSAPMGEQYF
TGTGCCAGCAGTGCCCCGATGGGCGAGCAGTACTTC
>.|many|TRBV10-3|TRBJ1-2
CAISEPSGVGGYTF
TGTGCCATCAGTGAACCCTCAGGGGTTGGAGGCTACACCTTC
>TRBD2|many|TRBV6-2/TRBV6-3|TRBJ2-7
CASGIAGSYEQYF
TGTGCCAGCGGAATAGCGGGGAGCTACGAGCAGTACTTC
>.|.|TRBV20-1|TRBJ1-1
CSARDFLLNTEAFF
TGCAGTGCTAGAGATTTTTTGTTGAACACTGAAGCTTTCTTT
>TRBD1|few|TRBV24-1|TRBJ2-5
CATSDPTGEETQYF
TGTGCCACCAGTGACCCGACAGGGGAAGAGACCCAGTACTTC